This TCR beta chain was documented in a study of blood T cell repertoires in COVID-19. Across the whole study: Sites across the United States, Italy and Spain contributed samples from acute and convalescent COVID-19. Sources were T cells, B-cell-depleted T cells, or PBMCs; the material itself was cDNA or gDNA.

Under the authors' procedure: Estimates of nucleated cell counts were drawn from the amplification of reference gene primers. The repertoire was sequenced with immunoSEQ multiplex PCR; TCRdb's copy has only in-frame clones and lacks some. The V and J calls and clone size come from that table; D and trimming were worked out from the DNA. The sample comprises more than 140,000 clones, about 83% of which are singletons, and around 1.6% rests with the top ten. CDR3 size: 15 residues. Trimming removed 2 bases from V and 1 base from J; junction bases left unmatched: 3. The V gene's germline CDR1 is SEHNR and CDR2 FQNEAQ (reference sequence).

The clonotype comes from a human donor in a cohort sampled during active COVID-19. This chain joins TRBV7-9 and TRBJ1-1; 8 bases line up with TRBD1. Material: peripheral blood. Written as DNA, the CDR3 is TGTGCCAGCAGCTTACCCGACAGGGGGAACACTGAAGCTTTCTTT. This sequence encodes CASSLPDRGNTEAFF.